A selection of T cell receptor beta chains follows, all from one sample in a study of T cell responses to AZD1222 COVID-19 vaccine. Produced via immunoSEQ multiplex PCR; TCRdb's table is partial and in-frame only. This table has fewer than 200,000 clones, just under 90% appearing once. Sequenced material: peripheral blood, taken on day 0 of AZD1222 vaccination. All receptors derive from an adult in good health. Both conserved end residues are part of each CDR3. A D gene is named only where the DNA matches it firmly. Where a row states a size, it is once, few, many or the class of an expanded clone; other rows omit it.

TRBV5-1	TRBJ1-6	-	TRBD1	TGCGCCAGCAGCTCGGACAGGGATAGCTCCTATAATTCACCCCTCCACTTT	CASSSDRDSSYNSPLHF
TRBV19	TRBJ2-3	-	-	TGTGCCAGTAGTATAGAGGGTCTATCTACAGATACGCAGTATTTT	CASSIEGLSTDTQYF
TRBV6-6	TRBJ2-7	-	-	TGTGCCAGCAGTGTTATCACCCAGGATAACGAGCAGTACTTC	CASSVITQDNEQYF
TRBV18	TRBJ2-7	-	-	TGTGCCAGCTCACCCGTCGGGGACGAGCAGTACTTC	CASSPVGDEQYF
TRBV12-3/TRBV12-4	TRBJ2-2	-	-	TGTGCCAGCAGTTCAGGCCCCACCGGGGAGCTGTTTTTT	CASSSGPTGELFF
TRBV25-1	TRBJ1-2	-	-	TGTGCCAGCAGTGAATCATGGCAGGGTCATGGCTACACCTTC	CASSESWQGHGYTF
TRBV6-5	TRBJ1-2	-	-	TGTGCCAGCAGTTACGGGGGTAACTATGGCTACACCTTC	CASSYGGNYGYTF
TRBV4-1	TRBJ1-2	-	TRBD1	TGCGCCAGCAGCCTTCAACAGGGGGATAACTATGGCTACACCTTC	CASSLQQGDNYGYTF
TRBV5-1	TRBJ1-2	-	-	TGCGCCAGCAGCCTAAGCACAGACTATGGCTACACCTTC	CASSLSTDYGYTF
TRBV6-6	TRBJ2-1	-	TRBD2	TGTGCCAGCAGTTATATCCATACTAGCGGGTACGATGAGCAGTTCTTC	CASSYIHTSGYDEQFF
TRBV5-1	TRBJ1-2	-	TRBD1	TGCGCCAGCAGCTCCCGGACGGACAGGTATGGTGACTACACCTTC	CASSSRTDRYGDYTF
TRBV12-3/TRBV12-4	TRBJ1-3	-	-	TGTGCCATCACCAAGGGGAATGGAAACACCATATATTTT	CAITKGNGNTIYF
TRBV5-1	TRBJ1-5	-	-	TGCGCCAGCAGCGCCGGGCAGGGCGAACCCCAGCATTTT	CASSAGQGEPQHF
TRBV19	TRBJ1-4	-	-	TGTGCCAGTAGTAGGGTAAATGAAAAACTGTTTTTT	CASSRVNEKLFF
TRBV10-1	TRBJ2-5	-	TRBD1	TGCGCCAGCAACACAGGGGTCGGAGAGACCCAGTACTTC	CASNTGVGETQYF
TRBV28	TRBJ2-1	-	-	TGTGCCAGCAGTTTATGGGACAGCAACAATGAGCAGTTCTTC	CASSLWDSNNEQFF
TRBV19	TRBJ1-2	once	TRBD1	TGTGCCAGCAGGGCAGGGGGCAACTATGGCTACACCTTC	CASRAGGNYGYTF
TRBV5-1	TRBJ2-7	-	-	TGCGCCAGCAGTGGCATCGAATTGGGTTTCAACGAGCAGTACTTC	CASSGIELGFNEQYF
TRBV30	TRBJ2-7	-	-	TGTGCCCAAGGGGACGGATCCTACGAGCAGTACTTC	CAQGDGSYEQYF
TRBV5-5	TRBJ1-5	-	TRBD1	TGTGCCAGCAGCTTGGTGGACAGGAGAGTAGGATCAGCCCAGCATTTT	CASSLVDRRVGSAQHF
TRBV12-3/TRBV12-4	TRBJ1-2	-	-	TGTGCCAGCAGTTCTTGGGGGGCAGGTGGCTACACCTTC	CASSSWGAGGYTF
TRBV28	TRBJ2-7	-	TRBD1	TGTGCCAGCAGTACATTCCGGGACAGCCCCTACGAGCAGTACTTC	CASSTFRDSPYEQYF
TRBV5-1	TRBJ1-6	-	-	TGCGCCAGCAGCTTACAGGGCTATAATTCACCCCTCCACTTT	CASSLQGYNSPLHF
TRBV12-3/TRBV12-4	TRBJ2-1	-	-	TGTGCCAGCAGCCGGAATGAGCAGTTCTTC	CASSRNEQFF
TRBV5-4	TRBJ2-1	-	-	TGTGCCAGCAGCTTGGCGGGGATGACTGAGCAGTTCTTC	CASSLAGMTEQFF
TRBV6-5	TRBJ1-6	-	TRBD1	TGTGCCAGCAGTTACTCGGGACAGGGGTTCGCACCCCTCCACTTT	CASSYSGQGFAPLHF
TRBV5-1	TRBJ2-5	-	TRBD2	TGCGCCAGCAGCTTTAGCGGGGAAGAGACCCAGTACTTC	CASSFSGEETQYF
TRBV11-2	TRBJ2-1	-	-	TGTGCCAGCAGCTTAGATCGAACTAGCACGTACAATGAGCAGTTCTTC	CASSLDRTSTYNEQFF
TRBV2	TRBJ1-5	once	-	TGTGCCAGCAGTTCCACTAGGGGCAATCAGCCCCAGCATTTT	CASSSTRGNQPQHF
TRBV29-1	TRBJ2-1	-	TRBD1	TGCAGCGGGGTCGGGACAGGGGTTAAAACAGGGCAGTTCTTC	CSGVGTGVKTGQFF
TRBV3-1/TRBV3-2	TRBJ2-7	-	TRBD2	TGTGCCAGCAGCCAAGGGGAGCGGGGGGCCTACGAGCAGTACTTC	CASSQGERGAYEQYF
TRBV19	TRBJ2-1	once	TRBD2	TGTGCCAGTAGCGAAGGGACTAGCGGGAGGAGAGCGCAGTTCTTC	CASSEGTSGRRAQFF
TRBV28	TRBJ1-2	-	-	TGTGCCAGCAGTAGGGATGGGGGCGCGGGTGGTGGCTACACCTTC	CASSRDGGAGGGYTF
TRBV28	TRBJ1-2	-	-	TGTGCCAGCAGTTTACCCGGTTCCCGGGACTATGGCTACACCTTC	CASSLPGSRDYGYTF
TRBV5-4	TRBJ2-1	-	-	TGTGCCAGCAGCTTTGGGGTAAGCTCCTACAATGAGCAGTTCTTC	CASSFGVSSYNEQFF
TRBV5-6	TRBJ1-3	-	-	TGTGCCAGCAGCTTGGCAGGGACGGGAAACACCATATATTTT	CASSLAGTGNTIYF
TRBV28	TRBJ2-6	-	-	TGTGCCAGCAGCCCCGTAGGGTCTGGGGCCAACGTCCTGACTTTC	CASSPVGSGANVLTF
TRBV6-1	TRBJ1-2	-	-	TGTGCCAGCAGTGAAGAATCTATGAGAGGTGGCGGCTACACCTTC	CASSEESMRGGGYTF
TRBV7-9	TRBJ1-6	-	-	TGTGCCAGCAGCTTAGCCCAGAATTCACCCCTCCACTTT	CASSLAQNSPLHF
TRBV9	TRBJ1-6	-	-	TGTGCCAGCAGCGCGGGACATGATAATTCACCCCTCCACTTT	CASSAGHDNSPLHF
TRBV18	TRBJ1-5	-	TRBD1	TGTGCCAGCTCAGGGACAGGGGAGGATCAGCCCCAGCATTTT	CASSGTGEDQPQHF
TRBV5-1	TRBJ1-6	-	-	TGCGCCAGCAGCTTGGGTGGCCGACCCTTAACCAATTCACCCCTCCACTTT	CASSLGGRPLTNSPLHF
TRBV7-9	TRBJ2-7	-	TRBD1	TGTGCCAGCAGCTACGGGACAGAGCCAGAGCAGTACTTC	CASSYGTEPEQYF
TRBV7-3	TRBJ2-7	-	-	TGTGCCAGCAGCTCCGGACGTGGTAGTTGGCAGCAGTACTTC	CASSSGRGSWQQYF
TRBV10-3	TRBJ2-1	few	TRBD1	TGTGCCATCAGTGGTTCCGGGACAGGGACCTACAATGAGCAGTTCTTC	CAISGSGTGTYNEQFF